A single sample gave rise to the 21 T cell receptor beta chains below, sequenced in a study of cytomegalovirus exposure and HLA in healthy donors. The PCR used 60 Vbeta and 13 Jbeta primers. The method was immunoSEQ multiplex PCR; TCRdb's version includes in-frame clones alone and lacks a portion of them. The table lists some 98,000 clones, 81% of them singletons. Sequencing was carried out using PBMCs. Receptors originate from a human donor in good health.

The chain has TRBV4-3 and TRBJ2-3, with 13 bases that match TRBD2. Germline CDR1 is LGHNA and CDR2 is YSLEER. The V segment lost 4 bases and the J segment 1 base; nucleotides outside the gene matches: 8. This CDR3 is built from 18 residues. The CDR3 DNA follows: TGCGCCAGCAGCCTAAAATGGGGACTAGCGGGGCGCACAGATACGCAGTATTTT. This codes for CASSLKWGLAGRTDTQYF.

The CDR3 sequence: CASSLARLAGGRETQYF. In nucleotides, the CDR3 is TGTGCCAGCAGCTTGGCCCGGCTAGCGGGGGGCAGGGAGACCCAGTACTTC. The chain recombines TRBV5-6 with TRBJ2-5, with 11 positions matching TRBD2. This CDR3 spans 17 amino acids. Germline CDR1 is SGHDT and CDR2 is YYEEEE. V lost 0 bases, J lost 5 bases, and 9 bases stayed unmatched.

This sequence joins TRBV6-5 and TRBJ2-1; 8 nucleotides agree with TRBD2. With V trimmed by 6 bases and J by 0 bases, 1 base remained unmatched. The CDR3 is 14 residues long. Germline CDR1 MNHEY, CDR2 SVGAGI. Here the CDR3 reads CASSGRASYNEQFF. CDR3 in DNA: TGTGCCAGCAGCGGGAGGGCCTCCTACAATGAGCAGTTCTTC.

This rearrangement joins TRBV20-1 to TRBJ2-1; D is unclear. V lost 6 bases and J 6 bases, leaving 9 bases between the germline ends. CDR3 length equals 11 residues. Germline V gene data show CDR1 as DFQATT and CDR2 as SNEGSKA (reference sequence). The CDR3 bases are TGCAGTGCAATACCGGTCAATGAGCAGTTCTTC. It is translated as CSAIPVNEQFF.

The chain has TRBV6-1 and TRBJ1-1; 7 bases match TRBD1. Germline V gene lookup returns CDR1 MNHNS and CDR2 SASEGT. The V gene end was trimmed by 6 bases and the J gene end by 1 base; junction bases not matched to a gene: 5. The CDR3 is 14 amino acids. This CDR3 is CASRPQGGNTEAFF. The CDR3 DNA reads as TGTGCCAGCAGACCTCAGGGGGGGAACACTGAAGCTTTCTTT.

DNA for the CDR3: TGTGCCAGCAGCCAAGACAGGGTTGGGGCCAACGTCCTGACTTTC. Encoded protein: CASSQDRVGANVLTF. The chain joins TRBV4-2 to TRBJ2-6; D possibly corresponds to TRBD1 (5 bases). This CDR3 comprises 15 residues. Looked up from germline, CDR1 is LGHNA and CDR2 is YNFKEQ. V was shortened by 0 bases and J by 3 bases, with 6 bases between the two germline ends.

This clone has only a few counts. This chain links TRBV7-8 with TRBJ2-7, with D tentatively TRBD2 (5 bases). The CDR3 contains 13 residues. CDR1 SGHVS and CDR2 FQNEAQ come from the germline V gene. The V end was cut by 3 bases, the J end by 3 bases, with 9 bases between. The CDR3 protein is CASSFAEDYEQYF. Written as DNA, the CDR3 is TGTGCCAGCAGCTTTGCGGAGGACTACGAGCAGTACTTC.

This chain's CDR3 is CASSLGQGFEQYF. The CDR3 nucleotides are TGTGCCAGCAGCTTGGGACAGGGTTTCGAGCAGTACTTC. This chain joins TRBV5-4 and TRBJ2-7, with TRBD1 matching over 7 bases. Per germline, CDR1 SGHNT and CDR2 YYREEE (reference sequence). The CDR3 is made up of 13 amino acids. V lost 0 bases, J lost 6 bases, and 3 bases stayed unmatched.

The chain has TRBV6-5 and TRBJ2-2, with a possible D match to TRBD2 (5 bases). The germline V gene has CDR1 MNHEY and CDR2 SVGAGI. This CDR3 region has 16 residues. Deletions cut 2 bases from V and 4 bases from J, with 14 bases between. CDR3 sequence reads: CASSYEGTRGTGELFF. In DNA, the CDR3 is TGTGCCAGCAGTTACGAGGGTACTCGGGGCACCGGGGAGCTGTTTTTT.

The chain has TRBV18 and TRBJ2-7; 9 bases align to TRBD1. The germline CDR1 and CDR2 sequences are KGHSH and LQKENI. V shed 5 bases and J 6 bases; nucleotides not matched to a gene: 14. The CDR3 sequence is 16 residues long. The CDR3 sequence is CASSSLRRDREAEQYF. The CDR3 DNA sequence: TGTGCCAGCTCATCCCTCCGGAGGGACAGGGAGGCCGAGCAGTACTTC.

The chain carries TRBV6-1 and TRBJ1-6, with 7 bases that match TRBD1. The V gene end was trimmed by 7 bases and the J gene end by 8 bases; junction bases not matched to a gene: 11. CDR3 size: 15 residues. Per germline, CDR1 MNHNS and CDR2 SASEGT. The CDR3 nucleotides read TGTGCCAGCACCCGGTCGGGACAGAGTGATTCACCCCTCCACTTT. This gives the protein CASTRSGQSDSPLHF.

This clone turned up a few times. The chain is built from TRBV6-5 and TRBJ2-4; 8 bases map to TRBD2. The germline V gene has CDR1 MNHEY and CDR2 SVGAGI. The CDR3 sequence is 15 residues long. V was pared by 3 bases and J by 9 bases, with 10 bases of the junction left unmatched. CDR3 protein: CASSYTGGPESIQYF. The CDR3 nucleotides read TGTGCCAGCAGTTATACGGGAGGGCCGGAGAGCATTCAGTACTTC.

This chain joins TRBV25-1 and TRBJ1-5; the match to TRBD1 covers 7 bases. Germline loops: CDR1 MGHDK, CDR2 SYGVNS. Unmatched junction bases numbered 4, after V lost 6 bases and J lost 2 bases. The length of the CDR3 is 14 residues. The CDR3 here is CASSGGGGNQPQHF. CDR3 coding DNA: TGTGCCAGCAGCGGAGGGGGCGGCAATCAGCCCCAGCATTTT.

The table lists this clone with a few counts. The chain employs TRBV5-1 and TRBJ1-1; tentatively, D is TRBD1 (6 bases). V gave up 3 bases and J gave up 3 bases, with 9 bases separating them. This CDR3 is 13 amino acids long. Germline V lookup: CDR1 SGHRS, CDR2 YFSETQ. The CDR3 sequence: CASSWRTDTEAFF. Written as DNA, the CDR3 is TGCGCCAGCAGCTGGCGGACAGACACTGAAGCTTTCTTT.

CDR3 sequence reads: CASSLGTRADTQYF. The DNA of the CDR3 is TGTGCCAGCAGTTTAGGGACTAGGGCAGATACGCAGTATTTT. The chain links TRBV27 to TRBJ2-3; 8 bases align to TRBD2. This CDR3 is built from 14 residues. With V trimmed by 2 bases and J by 4 bases, 2 bases remained unmatched. Germline CDR1 and CDR2: MNHEY and SMNVEV (reference sequence).

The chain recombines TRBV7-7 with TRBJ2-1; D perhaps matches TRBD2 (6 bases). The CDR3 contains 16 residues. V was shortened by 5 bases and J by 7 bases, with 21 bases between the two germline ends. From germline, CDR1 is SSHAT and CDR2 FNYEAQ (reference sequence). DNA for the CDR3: TGTGCCAGCAGCCAGGCGCTGGAGGGCCGGGGGAATGAGCAGTTCTTC. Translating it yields CASSQALEGRGNEQFF.

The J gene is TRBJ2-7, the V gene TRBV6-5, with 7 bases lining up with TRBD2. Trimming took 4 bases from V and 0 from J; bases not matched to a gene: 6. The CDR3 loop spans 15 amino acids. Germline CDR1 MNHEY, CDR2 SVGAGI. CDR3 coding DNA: TGTGCCAGCAGTTCCTCTAGCGGCCCCTCCTACGAGCAGTACTTC. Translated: CASSSSSGPSYEQYF.

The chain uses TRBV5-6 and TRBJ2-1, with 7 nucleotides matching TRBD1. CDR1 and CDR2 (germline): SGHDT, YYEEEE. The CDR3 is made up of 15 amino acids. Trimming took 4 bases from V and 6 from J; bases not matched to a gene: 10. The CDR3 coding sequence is TGTGCCAGCAGCCGATTGACGACAGGGTTCAATGAGCAGTTCTTC. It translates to CASSRLTTGFNEQFF.

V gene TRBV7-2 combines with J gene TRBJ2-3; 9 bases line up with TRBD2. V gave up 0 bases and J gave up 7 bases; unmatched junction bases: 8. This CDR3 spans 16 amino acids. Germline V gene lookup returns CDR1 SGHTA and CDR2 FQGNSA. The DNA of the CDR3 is TGTGCCAGCAGCTTAGCCCCAGGCGGGAGGGCCCATACGCAGTATTTT. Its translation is CASSLAPGGRAHTQYF.

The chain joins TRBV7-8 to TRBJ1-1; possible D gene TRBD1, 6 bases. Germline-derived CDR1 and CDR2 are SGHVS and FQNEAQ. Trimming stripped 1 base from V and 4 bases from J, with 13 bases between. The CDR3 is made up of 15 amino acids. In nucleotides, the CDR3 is TGTGCCAGCAGCTTAGGGTCAGGGGCGGGCACTGAAGCTTTCTTT. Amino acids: CASSLGSGAGTEAFF.

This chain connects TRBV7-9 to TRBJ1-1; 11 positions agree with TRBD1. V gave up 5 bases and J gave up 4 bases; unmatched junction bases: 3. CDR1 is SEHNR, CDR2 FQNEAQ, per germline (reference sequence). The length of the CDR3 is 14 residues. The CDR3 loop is CASSPGTGGTEAFF. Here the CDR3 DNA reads TGTGCCAGCAGCCCAGGGACAGGGGGCACTGAAGCTTTCTTT.